This T cell receptor beta chain was recovered during a study of blood T cell repertoires in COVID-19. Whole-study context: From the United States, Italy and Spain came samples of acute and convalescent COVID-19. Sources were T cells, B-cell-depleted T cells, or PBMCs; the material itself was cDNA or gDNA.

This CDR3 has 14 residues. Per the original data handling: Amplification of reference gene primers provided the estimated nucleated cell counts. The repertoire was sequenced with immunoSEQ multiplex PCR; TCRdb's copy has only in-frame clones and lacks some. Clone size and the V and J calls come from that table; the DNA yielded D and trimming. The table shows 250,000 to 300,000 clones, with around 90% occurring only once. This clone was detected once. This sequence was found in a woman aged 40 to 50 who had recovered from COVID-19. This sequence joins TRBV21-1 and TRBJ2-7; the table names TRBD1, a call not compared with the DNA. TRBV21-1 represents a pseudogene. The sample taken for sequencing was peripheral blood. The CDR3 protein is CASSTRNRSHEQYF. The CDR3 DNA is TGTGCCAGCAGCACCCGGAACAGGTCCCACGAGCAGTACTTC.